What follows are 5 T cell receptor beta chains derived from one specimen sequenced in a study of cytotoxic CD8 clonotypes in ibrutinib-treated CLL. Some clones are missing from TCRdb's copy, which holds only in-frame ones; the method was immunoSEQ multiplex PCR. The data show just over 45,000 clones, with under 75% seen just once and over 10% held by the top ten. Sequences were derived from PBMCs, sampled after 12 months of ibrutinib treatment. The receptor set was obtained from a human donor with chronic lymphocytic leukemia.

The chain is built from TRBV27 and TRBJ2-6; perhaps TRBD1 as D (7 bases). Germline V CDR1 and CDR2: MNHEY, SMNVEV (reference sequence). V gave up 6 bases and J gave up 0 bases, with 18 bases separating them. The CDR3 totals 18 residues. The CDR3 spells CASSPGGQYYSGANVLTF. As DNA, the CDR3 is TGTGCCAGCAGCCCCGGGGGACAGTACTACTCTGGGGCCAACGTCCTGACTTTC.

The CDR3 DNA reads TGTGCCAGCAGCTTGATTGGACAGTCGATATCCTACGAGCAGTACTTC. As protein: CASSLIGQSISYEQYF. The rearrangement uses TRBV5-6 and TRBJ2-7, with D tentatively TRBD1 (6 bases). V lost 1 base, J lost 1 base, and 15 bases lay in between. This CDR3 is built from 16 residues. Germline values: CDR1 SGHDT, CDR2 YYEEEE. The variable domain in full, with the rest retrieved from reference TRBV5-6 and TRBJ2-7, is DAGVTQSPTHLIKTRGQQVTLRCSPKSGHDTVSWYQQALGQGPQFIFQYYEEEERQRGNFPDRFSGHQFPNYSSELNVNALLLGDSALYLCASSLIGQSISYEQYFGPGTRLTVT.

V usage is TRBV6-1 and J usage is TRBJ1-1; D gene ambiguous. The germline V and J ends were trimmed by 0 bases and 0 bases, with 8 bases remaining between them. Per germline, CDR1 MNHNS and CDR2 SASEGT. This CDR3 is 15 amino acids long. The CDR3 loop reads CASSEADGMNTEAFF. CDR3 bases: TGTGCCAGCAGTGAAGCAGACGGGATGAACACTGAAGCTTTCTTT.

The chain links TRBV2 to TRBJ1-1; TRBD1 is a possible D gene (5 bases). The CDR3 covers 15 residues. From germline, CDR1 is SNHLY and CDR2 FYNNEI. The germline V and J ends were trimmed by 8 bases and 5 bases, with 21 bases remaining between them. The CDR3 DNA is TGTGCCAGCTCCTTCTCCCCCCGCGGGGGGACTGAAGCTTTCTTT. Translation gives CASSFSPRGGTEAFF.

This rearrangement joins TRBV18 to TRBJ1-3; D is unclear. The CDR3 extends over 17 amino acids. Germline V lookup: CDR1 KGHSH, CDR2 LQKENI. V gave up 2 bases and J gave up 0 bases, with 14 bases separating them. The CDR3: CASSPVERTFSGNTIYF. The CDR3 nucleotides read TGTGCCAGCTCACCAGTGGAGCGCACGTTCTCTGGAAACACCATATATTTT.